This is a list of T cell receptor beta chains from one sample in a study of blood T cell repertoires in COVID-19. The protocol was immunoSEQ multiplex PCR, while the TCRdb copy is restricted to in-frame clones and leaves out a portion. The sample yields 100,000 to 150,000 clones, roughly 87% seen once. Sequenced: peripheral blood. The receptors derive from a human donor in a cohort sampled during active COVID-19. Each CDR3 is given with its conserved first and last residue. D genes are given only for firm matches. Rows give clone size only sometimes, using once, few, many, or a class for an expanded clone.

.	TRBJ2-1	.	TRBV27	TGTGCCAGCAGCCGGATACAGGGGGGGACTTCCCTGTACAATGAGCAGTTCTTC	CASSRIQGGTSLYNEQFF
.	TRBJ2-1	TRBD2	TRBV4-2	TGTGCCAGCAGCCCGGACACGGGACTAGCGGGAGAGGGCAATGAGCAGTTCTTC	CASSPDTGLAGEGNEQFF
few	TRBJ1-2	.	TRBV19	TGTGCCAGTAATCACCGCGGATATGGCTACACCTTC	CASNHRGYGYTF
.	TRBJ2-1	.	TRBV7-9	TGTGCCAGCAGCGAAGGGGTGGGCAATGAGCAGTTCTTC	CASSEGVGNEQFF
.	TRBJ1-5	TRBD1	TRBV27	TGTGCCAGCAGAAGGACAGGGGGGAAGCCCCAGCATTTT	CASRRTGGKPQHF
.	TRBJ1-3	.	TRBV2	TGTGCCAGCTCCTCAGTAGGGACTGTCTCTGGAAACACCATATATTTT	CASSSVGTVSGNTIYF
.	TRBJ1-5	.	TRBV18	TGTGCCAGCTCGACATATGGAGGGGAAAGCAATCAGCCCCAGCATTTT	CASSTYGGESNQPQHF
.	TRBJ2-3	TRBD2	TRBV18	TGTGCCAGCTCGTCGGGGCTAGCGGGGTCAGATACGCAGTATTTT	CASSSGLAGSDTQYF
.	TRBJ1-4	.	TRBV19	TGTGCCAGTAGTATACGTCCGGGTTTGGATGAAAAACTGTTTTTT	CASSIRPGLDEKLFF
.	TRBJ2-1	TRBD2	TRBV19	TGTGCCAGTAGTATGACGGGGGGGGAGGTTTCCTACAATGAGCAGTTCTTC	CASSMTGGEVSYNEQFF
.	TRBJ1-6	TRBD1	TRBV18	TGTGCCAGCTCACCGGGACAGGGGAATAATTCACCCCTCCACTTT	CASSPGQGNNSPLHF
.	TRBJ1-3	.	TRBV29-1	TGCAGCGTTTCCCCGTCCCGAAACACCATATATTTT	CSVSPSRNTIYF
.	TRBJ1-3	.	TRBV28	TGTGCCAGCAGTGGAGGAGGGGCTGGAAACACCATATATTTT	CASSGGGAGNTIYF
.	TRBJ1-2	TRBD1	TRBV7-9	TGTGCCACCGCAACCGGGACAGGGTTTCCCTATGGCTACACCTTC	CATATGTGFPYGYTF
.	TRBJ1-2	TRBD1	TRBV5-6	TGTGCCAGCAGCTTGACCGACAGGGGCCTGGGCTACACCTTC	CASSLTDRGLGYTF
.	TRBJ1-2	.	TRBV27	TGTGCCAGCAGTTTATCGACAGGAAGAGACTACACCTTC	CASSLSTGRDYTF
.	TRBJ1-1	TRBD1	TRBV4-2	TGTGCCAGCAGCCAAGCCACAGGGGTTTTTAGCACTGAAGCTTTCTTT	CASSQATGVFSTEAFF
.	TRBJ1-5	.	TRBV7-8	TGTGCCAGCAGCCTGGGGGGGGATAATCAGCCCCAGCATTTT	CASSLGGDNQPQHF
.	TRBJ2-7	.	TRBV7-9	TGTGCCAGCAGCTTACTAGGAGTTGGGCAGTACTTC	CASSLLGVGQYF
.	TRBJ1-1	.	TRBV19	TGTGCCAGTAGTCCAGGAAGGCAGGCGCATACTGAAGCTTTCTTT	CASSPGRQAHTEAFF
.	TRBJ2-3	.	TRBV10-2	TGCGCCAGCAGTGAGGCAGGCACAGATACGCAGTATTTT	CASSEAGTDTQYF
.	TRBJ2-2	TRBD1	TRBV28	TGTGCCAGCAGTCCCCTTGACAGGGGGTACACCGGGGAGCTGTTTTTT	CASSPLDRGYTGELFF
.	TRBJ2-3	.	TRBV6-5	TGTGCCAGCAGTTACGGGGCAACCACAGATACGCAGTATTTT	CASSYGATTDTQYF
.	TRBJ1-1	.	TRBV19	TGTGCCAGTTCGGGCGGGCAGAGCACTGAAGCTTTCTTT	CASSGGQSTEAFF
.	TRBJ2-5	.	TRBV3-1/TRBV3-2	TGTGCCAGCAGCCTTTTTGGGAGTGAGACCCAGTACTTC	CASSLFGSETQYF
.	TRBJ2-7	TRBD1	TRBV9	TGTGCCAGCAGCGTAGGGCGGGACAGGGCTTACGAGCAGTACTTC	CASSVGRDRAYEQYF
.	TRBJ2-4	TRBD1	TRBV23-1	TGCGCCAGCAGTCCGCCGACAGGGTGGAACATTCAGTACTTC	CASSPPTGWNIQYF
once	TRBJ2-2	TRBD2	TRBV25-1	TGTGCCAGCAGGCCGGGACTAGCGGGTACCGGGGAGCTGTTTTTT	CASRPGLAGTGELFF
.	TRBJ2-3	TRBD2	TRBV7-8	TGTGCCAGCAGCCCACCGACTAGCGGCCTCACAGATACGCAGTATTTT	CASSPPTSGLTDTQYF
.	TRBJ1-2	TRBD1	TRBV28	TGTGCCAGCAGGCAAACCGGGACAGGGGGCGCGGGTGGCTACACCTTC	CASRQTGTGGAGGYTF
.	TRBJ2-7	.	TRBV5-6	TGTGCCAGCAGCTTGGGGACAGACTACGAGCAGTACTTC	CASSLGTDYEQYF
.	TRBJ2-7	.	TRBV5-1	TGCGCCAGCAGCTTGGTTCCAGGGGGGCACGAGCAGTACTTC	CASSLVPGGHEQYF
.	TRBJ1-4	.	TRBV18	TGTGCCAGCTCACCAACAGGAGTTGGTGAAAAACTGTTTTTT	CASSPTGVGEKLFF